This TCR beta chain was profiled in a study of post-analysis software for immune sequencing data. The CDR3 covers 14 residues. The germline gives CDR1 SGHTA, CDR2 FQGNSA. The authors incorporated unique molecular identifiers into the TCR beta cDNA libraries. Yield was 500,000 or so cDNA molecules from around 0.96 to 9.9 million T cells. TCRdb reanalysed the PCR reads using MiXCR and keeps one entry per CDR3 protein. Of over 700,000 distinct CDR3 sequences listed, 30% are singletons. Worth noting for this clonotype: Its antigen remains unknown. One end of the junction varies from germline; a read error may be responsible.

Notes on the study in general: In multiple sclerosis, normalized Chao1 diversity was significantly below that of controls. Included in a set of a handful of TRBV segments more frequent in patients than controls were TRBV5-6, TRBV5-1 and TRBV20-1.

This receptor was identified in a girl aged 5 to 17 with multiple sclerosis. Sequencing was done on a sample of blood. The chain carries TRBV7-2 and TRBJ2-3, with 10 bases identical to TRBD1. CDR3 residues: CASRRQGASDKQYF. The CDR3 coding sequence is TGTGCCAGCAGGAGACAGGGGGCATCAGATAAGCAGTATTTT.